The following is a TCR beta chain sequence with its context. Measured with immunoSEQ multiplex PCR; TCRdb has only the in-frame clones, and not every one. The profile shows some 120,000 clones, roughly 87% of them singletons. The sample originates from a study of blood T cell repertoires in COVID-19. Per germline, CDR1 MNHEY and CDR2 SVGAGI. This CDR3 region has 15 residues. Trimming took 5 bases from V and 4 from J; bases not matched to a gene: 6. Material for sequencing was PBMCs or T cells enriched from blood (not recorded which). The TCR sequence derives from a man between 25 and 39 years old who had recovered from COVID-19. J is TRBJ1-3 and V is TRBV6-5; TRBD1 aligns across 9 bases. CDR3 bases: TGTGCCAGCAGTAAGGACAGGGGCGTGGGAAACACCATATATTTT. Encoded protein: CASSKDRGVGNTIYF.